Listed below are T cell receptor beta chains from one sample, sequenced in a study of monozygotic twins with inflammatory bowel disease. For each CDR3 protein, TCRdb gives one entry from its re-call of the 5' RACE reads, without DNA. This table holds about 300,000 distinct CDR3 sequences. Sequencing was carried out using blood. The origin of the receptors is a human donor with ulcerative colitis or Crohn's disease, or a healthy co-twin of an affected twin (not recorded which). Each CDR3 is given with its conserved first and last residue. Fields, in order: V gene, J gene, CDR3 protein.

v_gene: TRBV24-1
j_gene: TRBJ2-5
CDR3aa: CATSDGTGGGPQYF

v_gene: TRBV5-6
j_gene: TRBJ1-5
CDR3aa: CASSSAGVDQPQHF

v_gene: TRBV7-9
j_gene: TRBJ1-6
CDR3aa: CASSIQTDNNSPLHF

v_gene: TRBV12-3/TRBV12-4
j_gene: TRBJ2-1
CDR3aa: CASSWDRREQFF

v_gene: TRBV14
j_gene: TRBJ2-1
CDR3aa: CASSQSRGNGQFF

v_gene: TRBV5-1
j_gene: TRBJ2-3
CDR3aa: CASSRTANTDTQYF

v_gene: TRBV12-3/TRBV12-4
j_gene: TRBJ1-3
CDR3aa: CASRRQDWSGNTIYF

v_gene: TRBV7-9
j_gene: TRBJ2-7
CDR3aa: CASQEPSGSYEQYF

v_gene: TRBV5-6
j_gene: TRBJ1-4
CDR3aa: CASSLEGRKLFF

v_gene: TRBV6-2/TRBV6-3
j_gene: TRBJ2-6
CDR3aa: CASTEPLGTGISGANVLTF

v_gene: TRBV6-1
j_gene: TRBJ2-7
CDR3aa: CASSLDRDRGNEQYF

v_gene: TRBV18
j_gene: TRBJ1-1
CDR3aa: CASSGTGDGEAFF

v_gene: TRBV5-1
j_gene: TRBJ2-2
CDR3aa: CASSETGTATTGELFF

v_gene: TRBV20-1
j_gene: TRBJ2-7
CDR3aa: CSARGARGDEQYF

v_gene: TRBV5-1
j_gene: TRBJ2-5
CDR3aa: CASSTGRGGTQYF

v_gene: TRBV4-2
j_gene: TRBJ1-6
CDR3aa: CASSQESGNSPLHF

v_gene: TRBV19
j_gene: TRBJ1-1
CDR3aa: CASRILQGTEAFF

v_gene: TRBV5-5
j_gene: TRBJ2-3
CDR3aa: CASSLASRRTRTDTQYF

v_gene: TRBV27
j_gene: TRBJ2-5
CDR3aa: CASSPMGGRQETQYF

v_gene: TRBV25-1
j_gene: TRBJ2-3
CDR3aa: CASSGVAGNTDTQYF

v_gene: TRBV7-2
j_gene: TRBJ2-6
CDR3aa: CASSLVGGTSGANVLTF

v_gene: TRBV7-9
j_gene: TRBJ2-1
CDR3aa: CASSPRQGRGTVEQFF

v_gene: TRBV6-1
j_gene: TRBJ1-5
CDR3aa: CASSEMDRNQPQHF

v_gene: TRBV7-2
j_gene: TRBJ2-3
CDR3aa: CASSLPRLATSQTDTQYF

v_gene: TRBV7-2
j_gene: TRBJ2-3
CDR3aa: CASSPVAGVRVDTQYF

v_gene: TRBV10-2
j_gene: TRBJ2-5
CDR3aa: CASSTGTGAPPQYF

v_gene: TRBV7-6
j_gene: TRBJ2-7
CDR3aa: CASSRATGAYEQYF

v_gene: TRBV12-3/TRBV12-4
j_gene: TRBJ2-1
CDR3aa: CASSPGTGTYNEQFF

v_gene: TRBV6-5
j_gene: TRBJ2-7
CDR3aa: CAISRAGGYEQYF

v_gene: TRBV7-8
j_gene: TRBJ2-6
CDR3aa: CASSLFRGPGANVLTF

v_gene: TRBV18
j_gene: TRBJ1-1
CDR3aa: CASSLIPGGTEAFF